The 8 T cell receptor beta chains below all came from one sample that was sequenced in a study of T cells in Graves' hyperthyroidism and ophthalmopathy. RNA transcripts yielded amplified TCR beta CDR3 regions. In the first-round RT-PCR of the TCR CDR3, the HTBI primer set was used. TCRdb re-analysed the multiplex PCR reads in MiXCR, keeping a single row per CDR3 protein. Of 300,000 to 450,000 distinct CDR3 sequences listed, around 13% are singletons. Material: blood. The receptor source for this set is a woman in her sixties or seventies with Graves' hyperthyroidism.

This clonotype was observed at least ten times. The chain links TRBV2 to TRBJ1-5; D is unresolved. Trimming cost V 3 bases and J 0 bases, with 12 bases left between them. The germline V gene encodes CDR1 SNHLY and CDR2 FYNNEI. The CDR3 has 16 amino acids. The CDR3 coding sequence is TGTGCCAGCAGTGATCGGCGGTGGATTAGCAATCAGCCCCAGCATTTT. It is translated as CASSDRRWISNQPQHF.

This chain connects TRBV30 to TRBJ2-7, with TRBD1 matching 11 bases. CDR1 GTSNPN and CDR2 SVGIG come from the germline V gene (reference sequence). The CDR3 totals 16 residues. Losses at the gene ends were 4 bases for V and 5 bases for J; bases not matched to a gene: 13. The CDR3: CAWTYPRTGGRNEQYF. CDR3 coding DNA: TGTGCCTGGACCTACCCGCGGACAGGGGGCAGAAACGAGCAGTACTTC.

This clonotype occurred many times. This chain connects TRBV20-1 to TRBJ1-1; D is uncertain. Germline-derived CDR1 and CDR2 are DFQATT and SNEGSKA (reference sequence). This CDR3 comprises 13 residues. The CDR3 spells CHIGQHMNTEAFF. CDR3 nucleotide sequence: TGCCACATTGGGCAGCACATGAACACTGAAGCTTTCTTT.

CDR3 DNA: TGTGCCACCGCACCCACGACAGGATTACGCTCTGGGGCCAACGTCCTGACTTTC. This gives the protein CATAPTTGLRSGANVLTF. The V and J genes are TRBV24-1 and TRBJ2-6, with a possible D match to TRBD1 (6 bases). Trimming cost V 9 bases and J 0 bases, with 20 bases left between them. The CDR3 contains 18 residues. Germline lookup yields CDR1 KGHDR and CDR2 SFDVKD.

This clonotype has more than one count but fewer than ten. The chain combines TRBV7-2 with TRBJ2-7; D not resolved. CDR3 size: 12 residues. CDR1 and CDR2 (germline): SGHTA, FQGNSA. Trimming pared 1 base from V and 4 bases from J, leaving 5 bases between. CDR3 region: CASSLVIYEQYF. The CDR3 bases are TGTGCCAGCAGCTTAGTTATTTACGAGCAGTACTTC.

This clonotype was detected many times. The CDR3 bases are TGCGCCAGCAACAGGAACCCGACTGACTACAATGAGCAGTTCTTC. Translated, it gives CASNRNPTDYNEQFF. The V and J genes are TRBV5-1 and TRBJ2-1, with a weak D call TRBD1 (5 bases). CDR3 size: 15 residues. Trimming removed 6 bases at V and 3 bases at J, with 16 bases between. Looked up from germline, CDR1 is SGHRS and CDR2 is YFSETQ.

This clonotype was recorded many times. The chain links TRBV24-1 to TRBJ2-1; no definite D call. The CDR3 consists of 16 residues. The V and J ends lost 1 base and 5 bases respectively, with 14 bases between them. CDR1 and CDR2 (germline): KGHDR, SFDVKD. CDR3: CATSDLLARLNNEQFF. The CDR3 DNA reads TGTGCCACCAGTGATTTATTGGCGAGATTGAACAATGAGCAGTTCTTC.

This clonotype was counted at least ten times. The J gene is TRBJ2-1, the V gene TRBV20-1; 7 nucleotides match TRBD1. The J segment lost 5 bases and the V segment lost 5 bases, leaving 9 bases of the junction unmatched. The CDR3 spans 14 residues. CDR1 is DFQATT, CDR2 SNEGSKA, per germline (reference sequence). CDR3 bases: TGCAGTGCTGGGGGCCCGCAGGGGGACAATGAGCAGTTCTTC. It yields the protein CSAGGPQGDNEQFF.